This paragraph covers one TCR beta chain sequence. As yet, its antigen is unknown. The data are from a study of vaccination effects on CD4 cells after COVID-19. The culture ran for under eleven days, and then CD4+ T cells were isolated. TCRdb's table, derived via immunoSEQ multiplex PCR, lists solely in-frame clones and lacks some. The sample comprises 31,000 or so clones, roughly 70% of which are singletons, and around 3.8% rests with the top ten. This CDR3 has 12 amino acids. Germline V lookup: CDR1 WNHNN, CDR2 SYGVQD (reference sequence). The V gene lost 6 bases and the J gene lost 7 bases, with 12 bases spanning the gap.

Here the sequenced sample was CD4+ T cells from PBMCs cultured without peptide, taken before COVID-19 vaccination. The source of this sequence is a human donor who received a COVID-19 vaccine. The V gene is TRBV10-1, the J gene TRBJ1-1, with D maybe TRBD1 (5 bases). CDR3 protein: CASRRPGGEAFF. The DNA of the CDR3 is TGCGCCAGCAGACGACCGGGGGGTGAAGCTTTCTTT.